This T cell receptor (beta chain) was identified in a study of OX40 agonist ivuxolimab in advanced cancers. The study in broad terms: Ivuxolimab was a fully human IgG2 agonistic monoclonal antibody targeting the costimulatory receptor OX40 (CD134). Of the approximately 54 dose-escalation patients, hepatocellular carcinoma was present in about 19, melanoma in about 15, renal cell carcinoma in 9 and head and neck cancer in 9. Intravenous ivuxolimab was administered to patients every 2 weeks at six dose levels: 0.01, 0.1, 0.3, 1.5, 3 and 10 mg/kg. In the dose-escalation cohort, 82.7% of patients were male, and the mean age was 60 years with a range of roughly 20 to 85. Patients were allowed to have had prior anti-PD-1, anti-PD-L1 or anti-CTLA-4 therapy, and around 43% of the dose-escalation patients had been treated with checkpoint inhibitors. The monotherapy dose-escalation portion (N of about 47 patients) of the phase I ivuxolimab trial is reported in the paper. Partial responses occurred in three dose-escalation patients: two with cutaneous melanoma and one with hepatocellular carcinoma. The purpose of peripheral TCRbeta sequencing was to test whether ivuxolimab changed TCR sequence diversity and led to clonal T-cell expansion. Results and caveats for the whole study, not just this receptor: On average, CD8+ T cells showed more expanded clones than CD4+ T cells after ivuxolimab. At doses of 0.1 to 3.0 mg/kg, clonal expansion of both CD4+ and CD8+ T cells in blood was seen between baseline and week 6. Partial responders in the 0.1-3.0 mg/kg groups had among the lowest normalized peripheral clonal expansion, especially among CD8+ T cells. The antigen specificity of the peripheral T cells that underwent clonal expansion was not determined. Low levels of normalized T-cell clonal expansion were also seen in some patients who did not respond.

To sequence the TCRbeta CDR3 region, genomic DNA was isolated from the sorted cells. TCRbeta CDR3 regions were sequenced using the immunoSEQ Assay. TCRdb took over this immuneACCESS table, retaining in-frame rearrangements with V and J assigned. Such tables are incomplete; in checked studies, under half of the missing clones stem from an unresolved V gene, and the remainder is unexplained. The sample table contains roughly 34,000 clones; only one count was recorded for roughly 87% of them. In total, the top ten clones hold approximately 0.94% of the sample. Patients with a history of autoimmune disease or receiving systemic immunosuppression were excluded from the trial. Peripheral blood for TCR sequencing was collected from all dose cohorts at baseline, on cycle 4 day 1, and on cycle 7 day 1. The samples were drawn from a first-in-human, open-label, multicenter phase I dose-escalation trial of ivuxolimab. Adults with locally advanced or metastatic head and neck squamous cell, hepatocellular, melanoma or renal cell carcinoma were enrolled in the trial. Before TCR sequencing, CD4+ T cells and CD8+ T cells from peripheral blood were sorted into separate populations.

The germline V gene gives CDR1 as SGHTA and CDR2 as FQGNSA. V ends up 4 bases short and J 7 bases short, with an unmatched junction base count of 6. The CDR3, cysteine through phenylalanine, is 15 amino acids long. Only the CDR3 part of the read is kept: 45 bases, read in frame from the first base. As to this clone: The target of this receptor is not known. No quality values exist for individual bases; no much larger clone is one base distant.

This chain joins TRBV7-2 to TRBJ2-3; TRBD1 fits 12 bases in the junction. This specimen consisted of CD4+ or CD8+ T cells sorted from blood, obtained in a trial of the OX40 agonist ivuxolimab. The sequence was obtained from an adult with an advanced solid tumor such as melanoma, head and neck, liver or kidney cancer. The CDR3 region reads CASSSGQGAMYTQYF. In nucleotides, the sequence is TGTGCCAGCAGCTCGGGACAGGGGGCAATGTATACGCAGTATTTT.